This TCR beta chain was observed in a study of blood T cell dynamics during melanoma immunotherapy. Overall study context: Metastatic melanoma patients received first-line pembrolizumab or nivolumab plus ipilimumab. Study-wide points: The study could not tell melanoma-specific clones from general immune activation.

Concerning this clone: Its matching antigen is unknown.

The time point denotes: pre-treatment baseline. Patients had no prior systemic cancer treatment, immunosuppressants or other active cancers. Deletions cut 0 bases from V and 2 bases from J, with 11 bases between. Germline V gene lookup returns CDR1 MNHNY and CDR2 SVGAGI (reference sequence). The CDR3 loop spans 16 amino acids. Every bulk PBMC sample received the same 350 ng of DNA. Assay used: immunoSEQ multiplex PCR; TCRdb lists only in-frame clones, some missing. The data contain approximately 17,000 clones, about 89% of them singletons. This receptor was obtained from a human donor with melanoma. This sample comprised blood, obtained from a patient treated with checkpoint blockade. The chain has TRBV6-6 and TRBJ1-5; D possibly corresponds to TRBD1 (6 bases). The CDR3 region has the DNA TGTGCCAGCAGTTACTCGACGGGGGGCGGCAATCAGCCCCAGCATTTT. This encodes CASSYSTGGGNQPQHF.